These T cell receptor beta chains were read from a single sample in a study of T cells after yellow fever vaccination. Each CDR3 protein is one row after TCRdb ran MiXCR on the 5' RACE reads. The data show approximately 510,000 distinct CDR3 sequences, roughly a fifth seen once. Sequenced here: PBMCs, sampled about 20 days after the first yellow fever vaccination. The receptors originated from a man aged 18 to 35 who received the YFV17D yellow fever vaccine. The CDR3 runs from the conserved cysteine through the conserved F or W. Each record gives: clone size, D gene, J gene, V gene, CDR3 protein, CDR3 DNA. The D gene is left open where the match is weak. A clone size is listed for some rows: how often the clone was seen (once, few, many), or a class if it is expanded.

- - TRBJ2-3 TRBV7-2 CASSPNRRDTQYF TGTGCCAGCAGCCCGAATAGACGGGATACGCAGTATTTT
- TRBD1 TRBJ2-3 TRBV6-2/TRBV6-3 CASSRPDRGGPDTQYF TGTGCCAGCAGTCGCCCCGACAGGGGAGGACCAGATACGCAGTATTTT
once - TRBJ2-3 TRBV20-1 CSARDRDLDTQYF TGCAGTGCTAGAGATCGCGACTTGGATACGCAGTATTTT
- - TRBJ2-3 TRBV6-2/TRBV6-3 CASSYLPAGADSDTQYF TGTGCCAGCAGTTACCTTCCGGCGGGGGCCGATTCGGATACGCAGTATTTT
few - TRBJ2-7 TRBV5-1 CASSWTRTSYEQYF TGCGCCAGCAGCTGGACCCGAACTTCCTACGAGCAGTACTTC
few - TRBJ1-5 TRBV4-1 CASSQPVWPQHF TGCGCCAGCAGCCAACCCGTTTGGCCCCAGCATTTT
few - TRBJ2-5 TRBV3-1 CASSHSWQTQETQYF TGTGCCAGCAGCCATTCCTGGCAGACTCAAGAGACCCAGTACTTC
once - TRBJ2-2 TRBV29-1 CSAGGAGENTGELFF TGCAGCGCTGGGGGGGCGGGAGAGAACACCGGGGAGCTGTTTTTT
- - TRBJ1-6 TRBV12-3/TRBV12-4 CASSLNGGSPLHF TGTGCCAGCAGTTTGAATGGAGGTTCACCCCTCCACTTT
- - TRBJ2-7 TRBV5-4 CASAGHFPSYEQYF TGTGCCAGCGCTGGACACTTCCCCAGCTACGAGCAGTACTTC
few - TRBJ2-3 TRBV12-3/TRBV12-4 CASSQEHSPYTDTQYF TGTGCCAGCAGTCAGGAGCACTCTCCCTACACAGATACGCAGTATTTT
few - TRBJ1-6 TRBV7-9 CASSAPGRSNSPLHF TGTGCCAGCAGTGCCCCGGGGCGTAGTAATTCACCCCTCCACTTT
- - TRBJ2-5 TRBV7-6 CASSLVGTLQETQYF TGTGCCAGCAGCTTAGTTGGGACCCTCCAAGAGACCCAGTACTTC
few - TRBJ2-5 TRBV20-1 CSAPPGGREQETQYF TGCAGTGCCCCACCAGGGGGGAGGGAACAAGAGACCCAGTACTTC
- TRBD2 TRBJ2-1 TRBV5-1 CASSGRLAGGPYNEQFF TGCGCCAGCAGCGGGAGACTAGCGGGGGGGCCCTACAATGAGCAGTTCTTC
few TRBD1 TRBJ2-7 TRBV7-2 CASSSWDRGTFEQYF TGTGCCAGCAGCTCGTGGGACAGGGGAACTTTTGAGCAGTACTTC
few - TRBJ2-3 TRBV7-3 CASSSRGGAGGSADTQYF TGTGCCAGCAGCTCCAGGGGGGGCGCGGGGGGTTCGGCAGATACGCAGTATTTT
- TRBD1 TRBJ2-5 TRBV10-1 CASSDSGQGRQTQYF TGCGCCAGCAGTGATAGCGGACAGGGCAGACAGACCCAGTACTTC
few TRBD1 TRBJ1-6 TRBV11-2 CASFYRRDRSYNSPLHF TGTGCCAGCTTCTACCGTCGGGACAGGTCCTATAATTCACCCCTCCACTTT
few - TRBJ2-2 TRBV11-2 CASSHGSGELFF TGTGCCAGCAGCCACGGGTCCGGGGAGCTGTTTTTT
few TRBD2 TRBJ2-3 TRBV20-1 CSAKGTSYTDTQYF TGCAGTGCTAAGGGGACTAGCTACACAGATACGCAGTATTTT
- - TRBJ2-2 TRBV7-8 CASSLHQNTGELFF TGTGCCAGCAGTCTACATCAGAACACCGGGGAGCTGTTTTTT
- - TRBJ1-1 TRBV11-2 CASRPISSPAFF TGTGCCAGCAGGCCGATAAGCTCCCCAGCTTTCTTT
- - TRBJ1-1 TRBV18 CASSEGSHLNTEAFF TGTGCCAGCTCAGAGGGTTCCCACCTGAACACTGAAGCTTTCTTT
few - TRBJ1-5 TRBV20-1 CSARDSPHQPQHF TGCAGTGCTAGAGATAGTCCCCATCAGCCCCAGCATTTT